This T cell receptor beta chain was retrieved from a study of shared clonotypes between healthy human individuals (TCRdb year 2020). About the investigation overall: Three men and two women, aged 18 to 49 years, made up the cohort. Per donor, leukapheresis produced somewhere between about 0.94 and 10 billion PBMCs. For each donor, CD4 naive and CD4 memory were each given three plates, CD8 naive was given two plates, and CD8 memory was given one plate. Blood TCR repertoires of five healthy adults were deeply sequenced to estimate repertoire size and the extent of clonotype sharing between individuals. Libraries were prepared and TCR repertoires were sequenced by different laboratories using diverse techniques, in order to increase sequencing depth and limit assay-specific biases.

CD8 naive samples were CD45RO-negative cells positively selected for CCR7, giving a CD45RA+CCR7+ population that excluded TemRA cells. Healthy HIV-negative adults with no recently reported acute infections or vaccinations were included as donors. Every donor was a Caucasian adult living in Nashville, Tennessee, USA. Blood was collected by leukapheresis, and PBMCs were isolated by Ficoll-Histopaque density gradient centrifugation and then cryopreserved in liquid nitrogen vapor phase. Purity and quantity of every magnetically sorted T cell population were checked by analytical flow cytometry. Each sorted fraction had its genomic DNA isolated and then quantified by UV absorbance on a Nanodrop 2000c. Comment on this clone: What antigen it recognizes has not been identified. No per-base quality is available; no much larger clone lies one base away.

Here is what the overall study found, with its caveats: Pairwise subsampling indicated that sequencing depth was expected to affect the degree of clonotype sharing among donors. Sampling was restricted to blood, and TCR repertoires in tissue are likely to differ from TCR repertoires in blood. Because the study included only a small number of donors, the genetic and exposure-history diversity represented was limited. Incomplete sequencing was indicated by rarefaction of sorted-subset datasets, despite the large sequencing depth. Sharing across a few donors was observed for around 5% of naive CD4, less than 4% of naive CD8, about 2.3% of memory CD4, and about 0.39% of memory CD8 clonotypes. Larger estimated clonotype richness was generally found for naive subsets than for memory subsets. Clonotypes shared by all four sorted-subset donors showed higher generation probabilities than non-shared clonotypes.

Looking up the germline V gene (reference sequence) yields CDR1 MNHEY and CDR2 SMNVEV. V gives up 2 bases and J gives up 8 bases, and the segment between their germline ends measures 21 bases. The CDR3 starts with the cysteine, ends with the phenylalanine, and has 16 residues. The kept DNA is CDR3 alone, 48 bases in frame from the first base. Using the deep immunoSEQ assay, TCR CDR3 regions were amplified from genomic DNA by multiplex PCR. For each cell subset, the extracted genomic DNA was distributed evenly across all wells of several immunoSEQ 96-well plates, and each plate served as one replicate. For sorted subsets, each replicate PCR was loaded with about 200 ng genomic DNA, equivalent to some 31,000 T cell genomes. Purified libraries were quantified with a Qubit 3.0 fluorometer, sized on a Bioanalyzer 2100, and re-quantified with the KAPA Library Quantification kit. Every immunoSEQ 96-well plate was sequenced on a dedicated single-read 150-cycle Illumina NextSeq 550 flow cell. Regarding the original processing steps: The immunoSEQ output contained only junctional sequences without quality scores, so filtering could not match that applied to full-length reads. Sequences were annotated with PyIR, a Python wrapper for IgBLAST v1.9, using IMGT germline references to assign V/J genes and CDR3. Any read was removed if the V/J assignment was weak (E-value above 1e-6), the CDR3 was missing, or the read contained stop codons, out-of-frame junctions, or ambiguous translated residues. A V3J clonotype was defined by an identical inferred V gene, J gene, and CDR3 amino acid sequence. Percentage overlap between repertoires was calculated by dividing the number of shared unique clonotypes by the size of the smaller repertoire. Three approaches were used to assess repertoire richness: RTK rarefaction, the Chao1 estimator, and Recon v2.1 estimates of unobserved clonotypes. OLGA was used to compute generation probabilities for all TCRbeta clonotypes that the gDNA method yielded from a handful of donors. In TCRdb, the immuneACCESS table is reduced to in-frame sequences with V and J assigned. These tables do not hold every clone; where another copy was compared, an unresolved V gene accounts for under half, and the others remain unexplained. D and trimming come from the DNA, and the V and J calls and clone size come from that table. This sample gives about 2 million clones in total; approximately 94% of them show up just once. Roughly 1% of the sample is in the top ten clones.

The V and J genes are TRBV27 and TRBJ1-1, and TRBD1 may be the D gene, going by 5 matching bases. Sequencing was done on a sample of naive CD8+ T cells sorted from blood. This sample's cell subset or site label indicates: CD45RA+CCR7+. The sequence was collected from a man aged 18 to 29 in good health. Read as DNA, the sequence is TGTGCCAGCAGTTTAATCGGGACGGGTGGCCTAGGGGAAGCTTTCTTT. Its product reads: CASSLIGTGGLGEAFF.